This is a list of T cell receptor beta chains from one sample in a study of CD8+ T cells in alopecia areata. Clones were read by immunoSEQ multiplex PCR, and TCRdb kept only the in-frame ones, dropping some. The sample consists of approximately 200,000 clones, about 60% of them appearing once. The source material was CD4+ T cells sorted from blood, sampled at week 4, from a patient treated with tofacitinib. Every receptor here comes from a human donor with alopecia areata. CDR3s include the opening cysteine and the closing phenylalanine or tryptophan. Each record gives: V gene, J gene, clone size, D gene, CDR3 DNA, CDR3 protein. The D gene is left open where the match is weak. Size tells how often a clone was seen (once, few, many) or the class of an expanded clone, and some rows leave it out.

v_gene: TRBV2
j_gene: TRBJ1-5
abundance: few
d_gene: -
CDR3nt: TGTGCCAGCAGGGGCCGGACACTGGATCAGCCCCAGCATTTT
CDR3aa: CASRGRTLDQPQHF

v_gene: TRBV2
j_gene: TRBJ1-6
abundance: -
d_gene: -
CDR3nt: TGTGCCAGCAGTGGAGGGAGGAGGGGCCTGGGTTCACCCCTCCACTTT
CDR3aa: CASSGGRRGLGSPLHF

v_gene: TRBV28
j_gene: TRBJ2-6
abundance: once
d_gene: -
CDR3nt: TGTGCCAGCAGTTTGGTCTTGTTCTCTGGGGCCAACGTCCTGACTTTC
CDR3aa: CASSLVLFSGANVLTF

v_gene: TRBV27
j_gene: TRBJ1-1
abundance: -
d_gene: -
CDR3nt: TGTGCCAGCACGGACAGGAACACTGAAGCTTTCTTT
CDR3aa: CASTDRNTEAFF

v_gene: TRBV5-1
j_gene: TRBJ2-1
abundance: few
d_gene: TRBD1
CDR3nt: TGCGCCAGCAGCGGGGGACAGGGTGGCACAATAGGAGTCAATGAGCAGTTCTTC
CDR3aa: CASSGGQGGTIGVNEQFF

v_gene: TRBV5-1
j_gene: TRBJ1-2
abundance: few
d_gene: -
CDR3nt: TGCGCCAGCAGACCGGACAAAGACTATGGCTACACCTTC
CDR3aa: CASRPDKDYGYTF

v_gene: TRBV2
j_gene: TRBJ2-7
abundance: -
d_gene: -
CDR3nt: TGTGCCAGCCGGTTTAACTACTACGAGCAGTACTTC
CDR3aa: CASRFNYYEQYF

v_gene: TRBV30
j_gene: TRBJ1-6
abundance: -
d_gene: -
CDR3nt: TGTGCCTGGAGTTTGAGTAATAATTCACCCCTCCACTTT
CDR3aa: CAWSLSNNSPLHF

v_gene: TRBV25-1
j_gene: TRBJ2-5
abundance: -
d_gene: TRBD2
CDR3nt: TGTGCCAGCAGTGTTAGCGGGGCAGAGACCCAGTACTTC
CDR3aa: CASSVSGAETQYF

v_gene: TRBV15
j_gene: TRBJ1-1
abundance: few
d_gene: -
CDR3nt: TGTGCCACCAGCAGAGGCCATTCTGTCCAGAACACTGAAGCTTTCTTT
CDR3aa: CATSRGHSVQNTEAFF

v_gene: TRBV5-1
j_gene: TRBJ2-5
abundance: -
d_gene: -
CDR3nt: TGCGCCAGCAGCTTGGGCCTAGATGTAAAGACCCAGTACTTC
CDR3aa: CASSLGLDVKTQYF

v_gene: TRBV28
j_gene: TRBJ1-2
abundance: few
d_gene: -
CDR3nt: TGTGCCAGCAGTTCCCCGGCCTATGGCTACACCTTC
CDR3aa: CASSSPAYGYTF

v_gene: TRBV29-1
j_gene: TRBJ2-3
abundance: -
d_gene: -
CDR3nt: TGCAGCGTCGAGTCATCAGATACGCAGTATTTT
CDR3aa: CSVESSDTQYF

v_gene: TRBV29-1
j_gene: TRBJ2-2
abundance: few
d_gene: -
CDR3nt: TGCAGCCATACGGGGGCGGCCGACACCGGGGAGCTGTTTTTT
CDR3aa: CSHTGAADTGELFF

v_gene: TRBV6-1
j_gene: TRBJ2-5
abundance: few
d_gene: -
CDR3nt: TGTGCCAGCATCCGACCCCGGGACAACCAAGGGAGCCAGTACTTC
CDR3aa: CASIRPRDNQGSQYF

v_gene: TRBV19
j_gene: TRBJ1-5
abundance: few
d_gene: -
CDR3nt: TGTGCCAGTACCCCCACAGGGTATAGCAATCAGCCCCAGCATTTT
CDR3aa: CASTPTGYSNQPQHF

v_gene: TRBV4-3
j_gene: TRBJ2-3
abundance: few
d_gene: TRBD2
CDR3nt: TGCGCCAGCAGCCAGGGACTAGCGGGCGGTGCTTATTTT
CDR3aa: CASSQGLAGGAYF

v_gene: TRBV28
j_gene: TRBJ1-5
abundance: few
d_gene: TRBD1
CDR3nt: TGTGCCAGCGCGACAGGGGATCAGCCCCAGCATTTT
CDR3aa: CASATGDQPQHF

v_gene: TRBV9
j_gene: TRBJ1-2
abundance: -
d_gene: TRBD1
CDR3nt: TGTGCCAGCAGCGTTCAGGGACAGCCGGCGAGAGATGGCTACACCTTC
CDR3aa: CASSVQGQPARDGYTF

v_gene: TRBV30
j_gene: TRBJ1-1
abundance: -
d_gene: -
CDR3nt: TGTGCCTGGAGCGCCCGCGATGAAGCTTTCTTT
CDR3aa: CAWSARDEAFF

v_gene: TRBV5-6
j_gene: TRBJ2-1
abundance: -
d_gene: -
CDR3nt: TGTGCCAGCAGCTTGCTCGGTCAGTTCTCCTACAATGAGCAGTTCTTC
CDR3aa: CASSLLGQFSYNEQFF

v_gene: TRBV10-3
j_gene: TRBJ1-2
abundance: -
d_gene: -
CDR3nt: TGTGCCGTTACCCCCGGGGACGGAGGTCTATACCGCTTC
CDR3aa: CAVTPGDGGLYRF

v_gene: TRBV6-6
j_gene: TRBJ2-5
abundance: few
d_gene: -
CDR3nt: TGTGCCAGCAAGGGGGAGACCCAGTACTTC
CDR3aa: CASKGETQYF

v_gene: TRBV30
j_gene: TRBJ2-1
abundance: -
d_gene: TRBD2
CDR3nt: TGTGCCTGGAGGTCAGCGGGGGGCCGGGTTGGGCAGTTCTTC
CDR3aa: CAWRSAGGRVGQFF

v_gene: TRBV2
j_gene: TRBJ2-5
abundance: -
d_gene: -
CDR3nt: TGTGCCAGCAGTGTACTACAAGAGACCCAGTACTTC
CDR3aa: CASSVLQETQYF

v_gene: TRBV4-1
j_gene: TRBJ1-1
abundance: -
d_gene: TRBD1
CDR3nt: TGCGCCAGCCGGAGCGGGACAGGGGGAATGGGCACTGAAGCTTTCTTT
CDR3aa: CASRSGTGGMGTEAFF

v_gene: TRBV7-2
j_gene: TRBJ1-5
abundance: -
d_gene: -
CDR3nt: TGTGCCAGCAGCTCCCAAGACAGGAACCAGCCCCAGCATTTT
CDR3aa: CASSSQDRNQPQHF

v_gene: TRBV7-9
j_gene: TRBJ1-2
abundance: -
d_gene: -
CDR3nt: TGTGCCAGCAGCCGGCCGGGGAGCTATGGCTACACCTTC
CDR3aa: CASSRPGSYGYTF

v_gene: TRBV5-6
j_gene: TRBJ2-4
abundance: once
d_gene: -
CDR3nt: TGTGCCAGCAGCAGGACAGCTAGCCCCGGCATTCAGTACTTC
CDR3aa: CASSRTASPGIQYF

v_gene: TRBV30
j_gene: TRBJ2-1
abundance: -
d_gene: -
CDR3nt: TGTGCCTGGAGTGGGCTAGTTCTCGACAATGAGCAGTTCTTC
CDR3aa: CAWSGLVLDNEQFF

v_gene: TRBV2
j_gene: TRBJ1-5
abundance: -
d_gene: TRBD1
CDR3nt: TGTGCCAGCAGTGAATACCTCGACAGGGGCCAGCCCCAGCATTTT
CDR3aa: CASSEYLDRGQPQHF

v_gene: TRBV25-1
j_gene: TRBJ1-2
abundance: -
d_gene: TRBD1
CDR3nt: TGTGCCAGCAGGGCCGGACAGGGAAGTGGCTACACCTTC
CDR3aa: CASRAGQGSGYTF

v_gene: TRBV27
j_gene: TRBJ1-5
abundance: -
d_gene: TRBD1
CDR3nt: TGTGCCAGCAGTTCTGGGACAGCTAGCAATCAGCCCCAGCATTTT
CDR3aa: CASSSGTASNQPQHF

v_gene: TRBV30
j_gene: TRBJ1-6
abundance: -
d_gene: TRBD1
CDR3nt: TGTGCCTGGAGCAGTGACAGGGGAAGGAATTCACCCCTCCACTTT
CDR3aa: CAWSSDRGRNSPLHF

v_gene: TRBV27
j_gene: TRBJ1-5
abundance: -
d_gene: -
CDR3nt: TGTGCCAGCAGTTTATCTGGCGGGGGGCGCCGGCCCCAGCATTTT
CDR3aa: CASSLSGGGRRPQHF

v_gene: TRBV6-1
j_gene: TRBJ2-7
abundance: -
d_gene: -
CDR3nt: TGTGCCAGCCGCCGGGCCCCCGCGCGGCAGTACTTC
CDR3aa: CASRRAPARQYF

v_gene: TRBV2
j_gene: TRBJ1-5
abundance: -
d_gene: TRBD1
CDR3nt: TGTGCCAGCAGTGACTCCGGACAGGGCGGTCAGCCCCAGCATTTT
CDR3aa: CASSDSGQGGQPQHF